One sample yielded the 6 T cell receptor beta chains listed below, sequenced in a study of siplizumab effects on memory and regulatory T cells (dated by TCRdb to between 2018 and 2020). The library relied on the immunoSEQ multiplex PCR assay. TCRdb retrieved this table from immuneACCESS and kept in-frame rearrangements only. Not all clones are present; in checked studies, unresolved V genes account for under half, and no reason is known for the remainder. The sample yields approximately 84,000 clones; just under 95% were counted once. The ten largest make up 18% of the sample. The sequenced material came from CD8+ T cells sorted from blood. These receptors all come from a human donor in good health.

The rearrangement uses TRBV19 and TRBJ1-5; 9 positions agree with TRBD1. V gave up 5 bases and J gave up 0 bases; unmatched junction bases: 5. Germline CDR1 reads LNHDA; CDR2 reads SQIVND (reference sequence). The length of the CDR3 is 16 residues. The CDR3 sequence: CASSARDRASNQPQHF. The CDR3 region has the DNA TGTGCCAGTAGTGCCCGGGACAGGGCTAGCAATCAGCCCCAGCATTTT.

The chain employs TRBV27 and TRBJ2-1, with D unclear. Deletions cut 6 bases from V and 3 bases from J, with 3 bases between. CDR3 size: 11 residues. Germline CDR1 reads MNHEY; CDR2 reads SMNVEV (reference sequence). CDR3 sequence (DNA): TGTGCCAGCAGCCGCTACAATGAGCAGTTCTTC. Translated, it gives CASSRYNEQFF.

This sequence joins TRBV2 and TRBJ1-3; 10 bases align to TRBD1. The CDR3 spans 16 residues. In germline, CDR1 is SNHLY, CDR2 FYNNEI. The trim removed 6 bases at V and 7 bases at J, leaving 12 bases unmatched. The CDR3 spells CASRTTGGAFGNTIYF. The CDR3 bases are TGTGCCAGCAGGACGACAGGGGGCGCTTTCGGCAACACCATATATTTT. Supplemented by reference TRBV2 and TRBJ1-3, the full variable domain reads EPEVTQTPSHQVTQMGQEVILRCVPISNHLYFYWYRQILGQKVEFLVSFYNNEISEKSEIFDDQFSVERPDGSNFTLKIRSTKLEDSAMYFCASRTTGGAFGNTIYFGEGSWLTVV.

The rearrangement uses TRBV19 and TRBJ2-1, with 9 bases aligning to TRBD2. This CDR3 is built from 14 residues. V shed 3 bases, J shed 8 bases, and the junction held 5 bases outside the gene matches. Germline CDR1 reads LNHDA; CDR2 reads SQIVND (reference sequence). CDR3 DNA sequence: TGTGCCAGTAGTATTATAGCGGGAGCCCATGAGCAGTTCTTC. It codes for CASSIIAGAHEQFF. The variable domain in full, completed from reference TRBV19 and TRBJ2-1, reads DGGITQSPKYLFRKEGQNVTLSCEQNLNHDAMYWYRQDPGQGLRLIYYSQIVNDFQKGDIAEGYSVSREKKESFPLTVTSAQKNPTAFYLCASSIIAGAHEQFFGPGTRLTVL.

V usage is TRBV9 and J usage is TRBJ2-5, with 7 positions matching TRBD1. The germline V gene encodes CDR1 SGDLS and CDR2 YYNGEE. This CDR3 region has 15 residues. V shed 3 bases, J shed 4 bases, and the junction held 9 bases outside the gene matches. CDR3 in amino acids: CASSGSGGKGETQYF. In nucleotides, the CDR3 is TGTGCCAGCAGCGGGTCAGGGGGAAAAGGAGAGACCCAGTACTTC.

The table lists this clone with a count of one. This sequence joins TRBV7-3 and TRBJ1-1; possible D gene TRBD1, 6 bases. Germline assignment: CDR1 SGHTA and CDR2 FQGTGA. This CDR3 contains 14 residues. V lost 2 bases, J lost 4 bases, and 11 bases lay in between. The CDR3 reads CASSLGGPATEAFF. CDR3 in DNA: TGTGCCAGCAGCTTAGGGGGGCCGGCCACTGAAGCTTTCTTT.